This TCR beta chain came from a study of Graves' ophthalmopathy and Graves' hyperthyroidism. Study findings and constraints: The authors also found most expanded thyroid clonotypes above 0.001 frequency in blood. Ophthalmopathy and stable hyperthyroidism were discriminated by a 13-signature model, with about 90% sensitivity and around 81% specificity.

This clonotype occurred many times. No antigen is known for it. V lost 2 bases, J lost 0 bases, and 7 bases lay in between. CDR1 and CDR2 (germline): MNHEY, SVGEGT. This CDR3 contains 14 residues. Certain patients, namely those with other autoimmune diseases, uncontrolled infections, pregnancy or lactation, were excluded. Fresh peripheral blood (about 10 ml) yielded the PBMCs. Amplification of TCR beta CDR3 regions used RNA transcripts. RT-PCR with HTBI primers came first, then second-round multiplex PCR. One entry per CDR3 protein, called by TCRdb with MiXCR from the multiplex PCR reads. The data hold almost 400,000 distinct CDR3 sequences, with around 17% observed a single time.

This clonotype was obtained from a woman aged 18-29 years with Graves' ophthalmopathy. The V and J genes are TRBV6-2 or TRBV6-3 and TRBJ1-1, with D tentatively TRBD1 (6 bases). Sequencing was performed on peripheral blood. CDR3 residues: CASSYTGMNTEAFF. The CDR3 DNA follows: TGTGCCAGCAGTTACACAGGGATGAACACTGAAGCTTTCTTT.